This TCR beta chain was recorded in a study of read filtering for tumor transcriptome and immune sequencing. The overall study: Revised staging placed roughly 8 patients in R-ISS I, some 17 in II, about 7 in III. IR-seq gave about 4 to 10.27 million TCR reads per sample; RNA-seq gave about 80 to 1,400.

Molecular barcoded adaptors covering alpha/delta and beta/gamma chains were used on roughly 400 ng RNA. MiXCR, applied by TCRdb to the reads, yields one record per CDR3 protein. The sample has about 46,000 distinct CDR3 sequences, roughly 20% seen once. In this sample, this clonotype turned up many times. Its antigen is undetermined. Study-level results: Sorted CD138-negative bone marrow cells were not purified T cells. Even smaller IR-seq throughput identified most shared clonotypes.

Trimming left V 3 bases short and J 5 bases short, with 5 bases between. Germline assignment: CDR1 MNHEY and CDR2 SMNVEV (reference sequence). This CDR3 spans 11 amino acids. The sample taken for sequencing was a population of CD138-negative cells sorted from bone marrow. This chain uses TRBV27 with TRBJ2-7; D unresolved. This clonotype originated in a donor aged 40 or over with multiple myeloma. CDR3 bases: TGTGCCAGCAGTTTGGGTGACGAGCAGTACTTC. Protein sequence: CASSLGDEQYF.